The rows below give T cell receptor beta chains drawn from one sample of a study of blood T cell repertoires in COVID-19. Some clones are missing from TCRdb's copy, which holds only in-frame ones; the method was immunoSEQ multiplex PCR. The sample gives over 200,000 clones, more than 70% of which show up once; around 6% is in the top ten. Material for sequencing was peripheral blood. The origin of the receptors is a man aged 80 or over with acute or convalescent COVID-19. The conserved cysteine and the conserved F or W are not part of the CDR3 here. The order of the fields is J gene, V gene, CDR3 protein.

TRBJ1-6 TRBV3-1/TRBV3-2 ASSLGGTGGPALH
TRBJ1-6 TRBV9 ASSHSGDPNSPLH
TRBJ2-7 TRBV12-3/TRBV12-4 ASGSGYEQY
TRBJ2-1 TRBV28 ASTIVYGLESNEQF
TRBJ2-7 TRBV6-5 ASTSREGAYEQY
TRBJ2-7 TRBV28 ASSTGGIYEQY
TRBJ2-3 TRBV5-1 ASSFGAGQGTDTQY
TRBJ1-5 TRBV6-6 ASSETGEYQPQH
TRBJ1-2 TRBV4-1 ASSQGPTGQRSYGYT
TRBJ1-4 TRBV7-2 ASSTGLREKLF
TRBJ2-2 TRBV9 ASSVGPQGVNTGELF
TRBJ2-2 TRBV5-1 ASNSGRGPQITGELF
TRBJ2-3 TRBV18 ASSPVSGLDTQY
TRBJ2-2 TRBV9 ASRRDYRNTGELF
TRBJ1-1 TRBV5-1 ASSLKTGGTEAF
TRBJ2-7 TRBV10-3 AISLGTGKV
TRBJ2-7 TRBV5-1 ASSLALVAGYEQY
TRBJ1-5 TRBV23-1 ASSRRQGFYQPQH
TRBJ2-2 TRBV5-4 ASSFGTTTGELF
TRBJ2-2 TRBV5-4 ASSSGGDTGELF
TRBJ1-1 TRBV6-1 ASSDPGTGGMAF
TRBJ2-3 TRBV9 ASSVGLGVADTQY
TRBJ2-5 TRBV3-1/TRBV3-2 ASSGGGPETQY
TRBJ1-5 TRBV19 ASLAAYSNQPQH
TRBJ1-6 TRBV19 ASRLEYNSPLH
TRBJ1-5 TRBV6-5 ASRQVGGQPQH
TRBJ2-5 TRBV5-6 ASSLGQYQETQY
TRBJ2-1 TRBV9 ASSVDAGVFDEQF
TRBJ1-5 TRBV6-1 ASSERDRGSQPQH
TRBJ2-7 TRBV3-1/TRBV3-2 ASSHLAGYEQY
TRBJ2-7 TRBV19 ASSIKAGGKEY
TRBJ2-3 TRBV6-5 ASGLERTDTQY
TRBJ2-7 TRBV2 ASTPRQWGRRRYEQY
TRBJ2-1 TRBV7-8 ASSLAAGDNEQF
TRBJ1-1 TRBV19 ASSISRYTEAF
TRBJ2-3 TRBV28 ASSSITGGLGDTQY
TRBJ1-1 TRBV5-6 ASSLGVSVAF
TRBJ2-1 TRBV9 ASSLNTEQF
TRBJ2-1 TRBV2 ASSKGLAGNEQF
TRBJ2-7 TRBV25-1 ASSEYNSYEQY
TRBJ2-7 TRBV7-9 ASSFSHEQY
TRBJ2-7 TRBV3-1/TRBV3-2 ASSQLAGYEQY
TRBJ2-3 TRBV15 ATSRPGTGRDTQY
TRBJ2-1 TRBV2 ASSDPAVDEQF
TRBJ2-2 TRBV5-1 ASSLESQGNTGELF
TRBJ1-5 TRBV30 AWSWGGRNQPQH
TRBJ2-7 TRBV27 ASSLKGLAIYEQY
TRBJ2-7 TRBV28 ASSFLAGASYEQY
TRBJ1-3 TRBV4-1 ASSQPNRVSGNTIY
TRBJ1-5 TRBV2 ASSEPGRSNQPQH
TRBJ1-6 TRBV3-1/TRBV3-2 ASSTGLNSPLH
TRBJ1-3 TRBV6-4 ASRYRGRLGGNTIY
TRBJ2-3 TRBV11-3 ASSHRGTDTQY
TRBJ2-3 TRBV2 ASSDPPGLGTDTQY
TRBJ1-1 TRBV2 ASSEDRGLAF
TRBJ2-7 TRBV14 ASSQGLAGASYEQY
TRBJ1-4 TRBV21-1 ASSKVQGSANEKLF